The clone carrying this T cell receptor beta chain was seen at least ten times. Its cognate antigen is unknown. The data are from a study of Graves' ophthalmopathy and Graves' hyperthyroidism. Notes on the study in general: Detection in blood was also observed for most expanded thyroid clonotypes above 0.001 frequency.

The authors amplified TCR beta CDR3 regions, and they did so from RNA transcripts for repertoire sequencing. First-round RT-PCR relied on HTBI primers, and a second-round multiplex PCR came next. TCRdb recomputed calls from the multiplex PCR reads with MiXCR, one row per CDR3 protein. The sample lists 350,000 to 400,000 distinct CDR3 sequences; 15% were seen once. Trimming took 4 bases from V and 2 from J, leaving 15 bases between them. The CDR3 is 15 amino acids. Per the germline V gene, CDR1 is SNHLY and CDR2 is FYNNEI. Sampling less than 13 ml of fresh peripheral blood provided the PBMCs. This receptor was obtained from a young woman with stable Graves' hyperthyroidism. The sequenced sample consisted of peripheral blood. The chain carries TRBV2 and TRBJ2-7; tentatively, D is TRBD2 (7 bases). The CDR3 spells CASSGEAGAPYEQYF. In DNA, the CDR3 is TGTGCCAGCAGTGGGGAGGCGGGGGCCCCCTACGAGCAGTACTTC.